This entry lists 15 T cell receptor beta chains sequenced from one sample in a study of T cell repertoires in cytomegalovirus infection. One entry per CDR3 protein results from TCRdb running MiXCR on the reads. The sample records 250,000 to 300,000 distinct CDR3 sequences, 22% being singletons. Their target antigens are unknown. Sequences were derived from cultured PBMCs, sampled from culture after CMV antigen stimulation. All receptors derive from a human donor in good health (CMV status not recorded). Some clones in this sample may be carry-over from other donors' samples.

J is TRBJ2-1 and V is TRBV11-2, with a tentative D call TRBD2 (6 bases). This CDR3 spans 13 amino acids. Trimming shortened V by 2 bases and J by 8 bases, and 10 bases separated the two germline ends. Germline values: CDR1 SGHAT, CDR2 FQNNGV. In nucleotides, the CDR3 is TGTGCCAGCAGCTTACTAGCGATGCATGAGCAGTTCTTC. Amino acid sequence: CASSLLAMHEQFF.

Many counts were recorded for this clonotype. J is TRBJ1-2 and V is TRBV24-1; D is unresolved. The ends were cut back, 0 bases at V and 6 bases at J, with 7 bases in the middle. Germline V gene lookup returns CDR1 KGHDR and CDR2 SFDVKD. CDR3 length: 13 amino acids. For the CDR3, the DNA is TGTGCCACCAGTGATTTGTACGGGGATGGCTACACCTTC. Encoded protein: CATSDLYGDGYTF.

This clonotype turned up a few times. The chain's CDR3 is CASSNGQEKYSNQPQHF. As DNA, the CDR3 is TGTGCCAGTAGTAACGGACAGGAGAAATATAGCAATCAGCCCCAGCATTTT. This rearrangement joins TRBV19 to TRBJ1-5, with 7 nucleotides matching TRBD1. The CDR3 contains 17 residues. V was clipped by 4 bases and J by 0 bases; unmatched bases: 9. Germline values: CDR1 LNHDA, CDR2 SQIVND (reference sequence).

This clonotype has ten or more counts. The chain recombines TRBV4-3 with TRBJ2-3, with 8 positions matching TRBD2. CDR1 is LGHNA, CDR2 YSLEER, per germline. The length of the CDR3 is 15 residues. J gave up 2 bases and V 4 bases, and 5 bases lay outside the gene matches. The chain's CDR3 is CASSRVAGTTDTQYF. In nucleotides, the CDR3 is TGCGCCAGCAGCCGAGTAGCGGGGACCACAGATACGCAGTATTTT.

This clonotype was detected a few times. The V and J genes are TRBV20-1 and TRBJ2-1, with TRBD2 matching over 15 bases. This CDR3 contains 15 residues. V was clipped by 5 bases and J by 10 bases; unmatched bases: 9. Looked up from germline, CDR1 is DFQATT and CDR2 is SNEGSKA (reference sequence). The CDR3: CSARGGLAGGEEQFF. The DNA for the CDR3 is TGCAGTGCTCGAGGGGGACTAGCGGGAGGAGAAGAGCAGTTCTTC.

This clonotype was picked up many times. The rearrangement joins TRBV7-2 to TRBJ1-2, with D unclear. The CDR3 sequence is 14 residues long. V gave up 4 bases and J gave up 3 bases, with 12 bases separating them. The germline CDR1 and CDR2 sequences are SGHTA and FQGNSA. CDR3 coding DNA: TGTGCCAGCAGCTATAGAGGTGCTGACTATGGCTACACCTTC. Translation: CASSYRGADYGYTF.

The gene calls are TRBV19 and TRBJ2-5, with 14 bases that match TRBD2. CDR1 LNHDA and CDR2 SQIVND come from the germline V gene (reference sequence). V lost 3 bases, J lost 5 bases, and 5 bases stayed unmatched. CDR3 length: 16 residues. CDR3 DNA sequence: TGTGCCAGTAGTATCGGGACTAGCGGGAGAAGGGAGACCCAGTACTTC. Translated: CASSIGTSGRRETQYF.

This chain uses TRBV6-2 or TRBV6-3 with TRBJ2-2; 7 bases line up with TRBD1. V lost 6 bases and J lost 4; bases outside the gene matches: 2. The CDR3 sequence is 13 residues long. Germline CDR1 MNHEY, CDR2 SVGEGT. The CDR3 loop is CASRAGGTGELFF. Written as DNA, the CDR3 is TGTGCCAGCAGGGCAGGGGGCACCGGGGAGCTGTTTTTT.

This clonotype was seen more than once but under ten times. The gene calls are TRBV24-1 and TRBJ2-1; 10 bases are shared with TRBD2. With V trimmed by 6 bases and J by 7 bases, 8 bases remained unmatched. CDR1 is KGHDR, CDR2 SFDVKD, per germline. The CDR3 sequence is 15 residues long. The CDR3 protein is CATSLLAGGRNEQFF. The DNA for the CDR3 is TGTGCCACCAGTCTATTAGCGGGAGGTAGAAATGAGCAGTTCTTC.

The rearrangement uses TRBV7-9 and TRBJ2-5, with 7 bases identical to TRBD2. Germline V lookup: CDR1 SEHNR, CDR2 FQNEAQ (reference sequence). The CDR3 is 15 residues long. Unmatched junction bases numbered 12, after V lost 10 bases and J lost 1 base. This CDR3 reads CATNSGGGPQETQYF. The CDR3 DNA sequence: TGTGCCACCAATTCGGGGGGAGGCCCCCAAGAGACCCAGTACTTC.

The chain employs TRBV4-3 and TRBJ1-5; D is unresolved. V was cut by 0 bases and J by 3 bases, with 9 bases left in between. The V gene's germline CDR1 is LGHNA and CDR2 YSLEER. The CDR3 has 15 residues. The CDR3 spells CASSQDLGFNQPQHF. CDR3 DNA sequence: TGCGCCAGCAGCCAAGATTTGGGATTCAATCAGCCCCAGCATTTT.

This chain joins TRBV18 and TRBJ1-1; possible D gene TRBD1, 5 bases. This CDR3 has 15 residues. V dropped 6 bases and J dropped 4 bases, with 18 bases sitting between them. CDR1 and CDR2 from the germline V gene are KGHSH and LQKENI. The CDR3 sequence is CASSNRQGGGTEAFF. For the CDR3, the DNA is TGTGCCAGCTCGAACCGGCAGGGTGGCGGCACTGAAGCTTTCTTT. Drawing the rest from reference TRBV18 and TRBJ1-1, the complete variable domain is NAGVMQNPRHLVRRRGQEARLRCSPMKGHSHVYWYRQLPEEGLKFMVYLQKENIIDESGMPKERFSAEFPKEGPSILRIQQVVRGDSAAYFCASSNRQGGGTEAFFGQGTRLTVV.

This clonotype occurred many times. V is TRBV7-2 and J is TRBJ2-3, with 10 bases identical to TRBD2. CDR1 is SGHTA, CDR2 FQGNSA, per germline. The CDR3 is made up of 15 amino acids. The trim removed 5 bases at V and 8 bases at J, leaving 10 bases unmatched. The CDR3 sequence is CASSPPGLAGATQYF. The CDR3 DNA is TGTGCCAGCAGCCCCCCGGGGCTAGCGGGAGCTACGCAGTATTTT. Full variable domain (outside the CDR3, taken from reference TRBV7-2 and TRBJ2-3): GAGVSQSPSNKVTEKGKDVELRCDPISGHTALYWYRQSLGQGLEFLIYFQGNSAPDKSGLPSDRFSAERTGGSVSTLTIQRTQQEDSAVYLCASSPPGLAGATQYFGPGTRLTVL.

This chain's CDR3 is CASSYRAENTEAFF. In DNA, the CDR3 is TGTGCCAGCAGTTACAGGGCCGAGAACACTGAAGCTTTCTTT. The chain employs TRBV6-2 or TRBV6-3 and TRBJ1-1; no definite D call. Germline V gives CDR1 MNHEY, CDR2 SVGEGT. The ends were cut back, 2 bases at V and 1 base at J, with 8 bases in the middle. CDR3 length: 14 amino acids.

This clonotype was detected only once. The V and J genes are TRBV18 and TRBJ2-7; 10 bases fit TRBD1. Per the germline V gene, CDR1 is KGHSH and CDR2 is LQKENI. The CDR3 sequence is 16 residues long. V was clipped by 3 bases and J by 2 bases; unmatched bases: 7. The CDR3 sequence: CASSPRKGTGAYEQYF. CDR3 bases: TGTGCCAGCTCACCGAGAAAAGGGACAGGGGCCTACGAGCAGTACTTC.